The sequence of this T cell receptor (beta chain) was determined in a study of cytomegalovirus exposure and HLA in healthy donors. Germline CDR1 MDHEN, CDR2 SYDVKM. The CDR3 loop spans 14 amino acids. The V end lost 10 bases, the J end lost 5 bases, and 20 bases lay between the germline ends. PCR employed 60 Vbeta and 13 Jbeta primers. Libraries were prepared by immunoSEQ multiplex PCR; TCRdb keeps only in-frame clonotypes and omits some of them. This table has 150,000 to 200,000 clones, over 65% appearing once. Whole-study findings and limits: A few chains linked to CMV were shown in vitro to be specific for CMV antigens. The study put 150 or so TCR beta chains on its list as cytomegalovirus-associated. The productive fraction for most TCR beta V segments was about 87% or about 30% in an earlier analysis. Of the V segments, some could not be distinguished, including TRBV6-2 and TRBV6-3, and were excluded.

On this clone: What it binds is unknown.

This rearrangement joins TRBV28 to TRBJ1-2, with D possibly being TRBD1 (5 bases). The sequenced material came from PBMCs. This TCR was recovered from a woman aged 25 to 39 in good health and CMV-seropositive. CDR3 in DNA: TGTGCCACCCAGGGCCCTTCGGCCCTATATGGCTACACCTTC. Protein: CATQGPSALYGYTF.